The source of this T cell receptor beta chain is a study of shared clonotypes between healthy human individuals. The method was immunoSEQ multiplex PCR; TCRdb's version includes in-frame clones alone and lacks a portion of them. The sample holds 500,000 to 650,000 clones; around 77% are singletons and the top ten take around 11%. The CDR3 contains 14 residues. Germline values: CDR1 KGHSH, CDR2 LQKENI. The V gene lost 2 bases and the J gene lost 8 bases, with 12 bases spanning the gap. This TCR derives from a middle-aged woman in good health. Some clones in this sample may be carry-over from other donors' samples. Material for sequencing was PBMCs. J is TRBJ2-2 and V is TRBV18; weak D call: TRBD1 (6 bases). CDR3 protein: CASSPDWGPGELFF. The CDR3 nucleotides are TGTGCCAGCTCACCAGACTGGGGGCCTGGGGAGCTGTTTTTT.